This TCR beta chain was documented in a study of shared clonotypes between healthy human individuals. The protocol was immunoSEQ multiplex PCR, while the TCRdb copy is restricted to in-frame clones and leaves out a portion. The data hold fewer than 500,000 clones, with about 80% observed a single time. This CDR3 comprises 13 residues. The ends were cut back, 0 bases at V and 6 bases at J, with 9 bases in the middle. Germline V lookup: CDR1 SGHTS, CDR2 YDEGEE. J is TRBJ2-5 and V is TRBV5-8, with D tentatively TRBD1 or TRBD2 (5 bases each). The sample consisted of PBMCs. The sequence derives from a woman aged 40 to 50 in good health. Some clones in this sample may be carry-over from other donors' samples. The CDR3 nucleotides read TGTGCCAGCAGCTTGGGGCCGGGACAGACCCAGTACTTC. It codes for CASSLGPGQTQYF.